The source of this TCR beta chain is a study of cytomegalovirus exposure and HLA in healthy donors. Produced via immunoSEQ multiplex PCR; TCRdb's table is partial and in-frame only. This repertoire shows about 140,000 clones, about 95% found once; its top ten account for 1.5% to 2%. This clone was recorded only once. The sample taken for sequencing was PBMCs. This TCR came from a man in his late teens or twenties in good health and CMV-seropositive.

CDR3 nucleotides: TGTGCCAGCAGCTTGGGGAGGCGGGGGGACACAGATACGCAGTATTTT. It specifies CASSLGRRGDTDTQYF. The chain is built from TRBV5-6 and TRBJ2-3; the match to TRBD2 covers 8 bases. The CDR3 sequence is 16 residues long. Germline V CDR1 and CDR2: SGHDT, YYEEEE. V was clipped by 0 bases and J by 2 bases; unmatched bases: 5.